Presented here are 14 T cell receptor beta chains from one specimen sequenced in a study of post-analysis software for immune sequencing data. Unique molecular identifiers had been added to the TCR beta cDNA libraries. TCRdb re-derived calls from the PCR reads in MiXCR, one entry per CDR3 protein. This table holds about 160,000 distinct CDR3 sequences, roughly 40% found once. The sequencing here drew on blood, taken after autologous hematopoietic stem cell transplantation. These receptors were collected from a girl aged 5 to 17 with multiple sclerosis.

The CDR3 protein is CSAQGRQLTDTQYF. CDR3 nucleotide sequence: TGCAGTGCTCAGGGGCGTCAACTCACAGATACGCAGTATTTT. The J gene is TRBJ2-3, the V gene TRBV20-1, with D perhaps matching TRBD1 (6 bases). V dropped 5 bases and J dropped 2 bases, with 14 bases sitting between them. This CDR3 contains 14 residues. Per germline, CDR1 DFQATT and CDR2 SNEGSKA (reference sequence).

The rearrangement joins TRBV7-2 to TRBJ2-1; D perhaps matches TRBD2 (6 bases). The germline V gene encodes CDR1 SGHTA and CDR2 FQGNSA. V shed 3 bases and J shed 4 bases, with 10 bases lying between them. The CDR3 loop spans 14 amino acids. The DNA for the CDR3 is TGTGCCAGCAGCTTCTCGGGAGTGTACAATGAGCAGTTCTTC. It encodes CASSFSGVYNEQFF.

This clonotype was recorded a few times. As DNA, the CDR3 is TGTGCCAGCAGCCCCTACCGACAGGGTGAAGACTATGGCTACACCTTC. Translated, it gives CASSPYRQGEDYGYTF. The chain has TRBV7-2 and TRBJ1-2; 7 positions agree with TRBD1. CDR1 and CDR2 from the germline V gene are SGHTA and FQGNSA. After removal of 5 bases from V and 3 bases from J, the junction contained 12 bases not matched to a gene. The CDR3 extends over 16 amino acids. The full variable domain, with the rest looked up from reference TRBV7-2 and TRBJ1-2, is GAGVSQSPSNKVTEKGKDVELRCDPISGHTALYWYRQSLGQGLEFLIYFQGNSAPDKSGLPSDRFSAERTGGSVSTLTIQRTQQEDSAVYLCASSPYRQGEDYGYTFGSGTRLTVV.

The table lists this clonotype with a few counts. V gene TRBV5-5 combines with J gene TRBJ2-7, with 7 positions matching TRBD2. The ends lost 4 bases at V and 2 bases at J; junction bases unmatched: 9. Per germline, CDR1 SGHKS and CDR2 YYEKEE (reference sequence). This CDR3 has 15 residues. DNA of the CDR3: TGTGCCAGCAGCCTGGGGGGGACGGAGACCTACGAGCAGTACTTC. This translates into CASSLGGTETYEQYF. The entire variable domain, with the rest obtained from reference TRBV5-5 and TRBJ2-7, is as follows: DAGVTQSPTHLIKTRGQQVTLRCSPISGHKSVSWYQQVLGQGPQFIFQYYEKEERGRGNFPDRFSARQFPNYSSELNVNALLLGDSALYLCASSLGGTETYEQYFGPGTRLTVT.

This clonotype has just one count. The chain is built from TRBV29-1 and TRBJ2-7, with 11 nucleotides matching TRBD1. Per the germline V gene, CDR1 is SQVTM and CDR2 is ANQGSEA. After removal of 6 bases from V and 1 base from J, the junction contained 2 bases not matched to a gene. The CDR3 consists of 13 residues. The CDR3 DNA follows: TGCAGCGTGGGACAGGGGGTTTCCTACGAGCAGTACTTC. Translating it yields CSVGQGVSYEQYF.

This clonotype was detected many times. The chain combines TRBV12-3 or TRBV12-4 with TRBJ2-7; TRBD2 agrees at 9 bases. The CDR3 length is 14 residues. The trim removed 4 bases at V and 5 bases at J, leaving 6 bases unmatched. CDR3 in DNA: TGTGCCAGCAGTTCCCTAGCGGGACTCCACGAGCAGTACTTC. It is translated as CASSSLAGLHEQYF.

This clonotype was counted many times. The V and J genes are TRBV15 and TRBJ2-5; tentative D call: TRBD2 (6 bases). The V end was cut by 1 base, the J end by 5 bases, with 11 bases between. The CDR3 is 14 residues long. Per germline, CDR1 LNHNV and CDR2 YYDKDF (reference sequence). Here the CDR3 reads CATSRVAGGETQYF. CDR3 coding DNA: TGTGCCACCAGCAGAGTGGCAGGAGGGGAGACCCAGTACTTC.

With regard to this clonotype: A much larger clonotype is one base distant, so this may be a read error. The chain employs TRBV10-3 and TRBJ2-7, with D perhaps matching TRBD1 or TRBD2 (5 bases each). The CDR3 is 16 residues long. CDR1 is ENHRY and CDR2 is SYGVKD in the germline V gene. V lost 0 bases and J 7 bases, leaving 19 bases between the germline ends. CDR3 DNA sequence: TGTGCCATCAGTGAGTCGGTAGTAGACCGAGGGGATGAGCAGTACTTC. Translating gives CAISESVVDRGDEQYF.

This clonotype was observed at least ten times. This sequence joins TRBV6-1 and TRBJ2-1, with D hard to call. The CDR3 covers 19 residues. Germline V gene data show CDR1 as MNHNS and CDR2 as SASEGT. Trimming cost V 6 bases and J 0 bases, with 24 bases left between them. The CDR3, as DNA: TGTGCCAGCAGCAACCCCACTCACAAGCTCCCATTCTCCTACAATGAGCAGTTCTTC. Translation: CASSNPTHKLPFSYNEQFF.

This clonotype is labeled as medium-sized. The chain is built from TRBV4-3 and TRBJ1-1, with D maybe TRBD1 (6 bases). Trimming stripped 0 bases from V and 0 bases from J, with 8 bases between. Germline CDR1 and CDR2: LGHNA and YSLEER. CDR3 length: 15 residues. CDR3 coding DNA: TGCGCCAGCAGCCAAGAGGAGGGGGTGAACACTGAAGCTTTCTTT. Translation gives CASSQEEGVNTEAFF.

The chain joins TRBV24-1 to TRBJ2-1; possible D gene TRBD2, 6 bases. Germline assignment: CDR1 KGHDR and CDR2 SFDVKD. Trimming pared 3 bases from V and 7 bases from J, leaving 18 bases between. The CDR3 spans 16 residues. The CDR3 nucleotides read TGTGCCACCAGTGATGCGGGATCACGTCTAGTTAATGAGCAGTTCTTC. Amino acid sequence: CATSDAGSRLVNEQFF.

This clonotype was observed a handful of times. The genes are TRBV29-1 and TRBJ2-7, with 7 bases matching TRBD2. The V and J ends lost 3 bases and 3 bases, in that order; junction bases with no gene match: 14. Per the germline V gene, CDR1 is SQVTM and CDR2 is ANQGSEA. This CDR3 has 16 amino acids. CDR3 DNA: TGCAGCGTTGATAATTTGAGGGCTAGCGGCAACTACGAGCAGTACTTC. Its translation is CSVDNLRASGNYEQYF.

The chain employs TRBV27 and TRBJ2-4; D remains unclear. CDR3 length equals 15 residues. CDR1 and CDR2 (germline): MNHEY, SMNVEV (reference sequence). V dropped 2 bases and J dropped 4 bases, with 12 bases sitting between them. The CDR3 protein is CASSLEDGRKNIQYF. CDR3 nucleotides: TGTGCCAGCAGTTTAGAGGACGGCCGAAAAAACATTCAGTACTTC.

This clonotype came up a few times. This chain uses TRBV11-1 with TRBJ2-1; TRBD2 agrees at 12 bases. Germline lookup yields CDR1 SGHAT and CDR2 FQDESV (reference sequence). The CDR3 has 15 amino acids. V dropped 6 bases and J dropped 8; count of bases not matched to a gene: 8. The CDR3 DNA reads TGTGCCAGCAGACGGCTAGCGGGAGGGCCCTATGAGCAGTTCTTC. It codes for CASRRLAGGPYEQFF. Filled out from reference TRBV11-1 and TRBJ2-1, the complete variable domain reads EAEVAQSPRYKITEKSQAVAFWCDPISGHATLYWYRQILGQGPELLVQFQDESVVDDSQLPKDRFSAERLKGVDSTLKIQPAELGDSAMYLCASRRLAGGPYEQFFGPGTRLTVL.